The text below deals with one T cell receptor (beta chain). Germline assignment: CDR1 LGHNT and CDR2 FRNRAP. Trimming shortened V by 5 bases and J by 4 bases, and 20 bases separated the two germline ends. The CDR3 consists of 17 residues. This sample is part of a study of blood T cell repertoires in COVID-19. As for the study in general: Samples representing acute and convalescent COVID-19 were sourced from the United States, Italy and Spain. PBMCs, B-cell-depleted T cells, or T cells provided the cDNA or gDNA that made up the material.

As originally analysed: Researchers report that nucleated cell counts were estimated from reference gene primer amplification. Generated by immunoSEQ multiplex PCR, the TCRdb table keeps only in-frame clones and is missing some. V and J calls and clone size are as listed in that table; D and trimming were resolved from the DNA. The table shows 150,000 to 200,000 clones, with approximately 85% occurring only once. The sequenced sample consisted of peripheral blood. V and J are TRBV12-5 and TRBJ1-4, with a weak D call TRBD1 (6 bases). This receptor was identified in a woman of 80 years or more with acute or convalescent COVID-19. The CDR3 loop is CASGAGDLSGVNEKLFF. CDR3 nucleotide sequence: TGTGCTAGTGGTGCAGGGGACCTCAGCGGTGTTAATGAAAAACTGTTTTTT.